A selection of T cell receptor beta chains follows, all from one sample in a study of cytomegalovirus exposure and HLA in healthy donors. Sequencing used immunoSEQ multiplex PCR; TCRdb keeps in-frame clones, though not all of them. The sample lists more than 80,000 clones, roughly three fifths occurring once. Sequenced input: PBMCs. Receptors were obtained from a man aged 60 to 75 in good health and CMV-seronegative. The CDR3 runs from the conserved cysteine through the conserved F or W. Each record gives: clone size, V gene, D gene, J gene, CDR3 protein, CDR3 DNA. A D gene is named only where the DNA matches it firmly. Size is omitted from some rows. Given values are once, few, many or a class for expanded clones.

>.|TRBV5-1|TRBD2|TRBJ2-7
CASSTQSGSNSYEQYF
TGCGCCAGCAGCACCCAAAGCGGGAGCAACTCCTACGAGCAGTACTTC
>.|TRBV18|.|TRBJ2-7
CATREVPSSYEQYF
TGTGCCACGAGGGAAGTCCCATCCTCCTACGAGCAGTACTTC
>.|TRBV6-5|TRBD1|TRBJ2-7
CASSEDRYSYEQYF
TGTGCCAGCAGTGAGGACAGGTACTCCTACGAGCAGTACTTC
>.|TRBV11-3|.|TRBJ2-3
CASSYSQVGSTDTQYF
TGTGCCAGCAGCTACTCACAGGTGGGATCCACAGATACGCAGTATTTT
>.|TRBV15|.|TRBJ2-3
CATSRDRSVGDTQYF
TGTGCCACCAGCAGAGATCGTAGCGTGGGAGATACGCAGTATTTT
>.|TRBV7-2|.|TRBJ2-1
CASSNTREQFF
TGTGCCAGCAGCAATACTAGAGAGCAGTTCTTC
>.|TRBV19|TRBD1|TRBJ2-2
CASFDRGPNTGELFF
TGTGCCAGCTTCGACAGGGGCCCGAACACCGGGGAGCTGTTTTTT
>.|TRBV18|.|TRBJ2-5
CASSPLDRRTETQYF
TGTGCCAGCTCACCGCTAGACCGGAGGACGGAGACCCAGTACTTC
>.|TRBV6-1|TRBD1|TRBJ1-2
CASRRNTGGFWGYTF
TGTGCCAGCAGGCGGAATACAGGGGGCTTTTGGGGCTACACCTTC
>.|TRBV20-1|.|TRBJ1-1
CSAIQVEAFF
TGCAGTGCTATACAGGTAGAAGCTTTCTTT
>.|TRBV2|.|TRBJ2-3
CASSDEGADTQYF
TGTGCCAGCAGTGACGAAGGGGCAGATACGCAGTATTTT
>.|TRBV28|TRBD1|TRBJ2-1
CASSSATGPTYNEQFF
TGTGCCAGCAGTTCCGCGACAGGGCCTACCTACAATGAGCAGTTCTTC
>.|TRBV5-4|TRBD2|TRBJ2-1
CASRLDSGTYNEQFF
TGTGCCAGCAGACTGGATAGCGGGACTTACAATGAGCAGTTCTTC
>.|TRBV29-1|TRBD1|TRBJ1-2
CSVTGTGGSGYGYTF
TGCAGCGTTACCGGGACAGGGGGATCGGGGTATGGCTACACCTTC
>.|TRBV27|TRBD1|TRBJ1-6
CASSPSTGLPTFSPLHF
TGTGCCAGCAGTCCGTCGACAGGGCTTCCCACATTTTCACCCCTCCACTTT
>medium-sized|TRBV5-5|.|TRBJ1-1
CASSLGHRGTEAFF
TGTGCCAGCAGCTTGGGGCACCGTGGCACTGAAGCTTTCTTT
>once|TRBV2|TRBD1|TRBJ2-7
CASSPRTGSYEQYF
TGTGCCAGCAGTCCCCGGACAGGCTCCTACGAGCAGTACTTC
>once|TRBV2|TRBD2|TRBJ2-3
CASKGLERNTDTQYF
TGTGCCAGCAAAGGACTAGAGCGGAACACAGATACGCAGTATTTT
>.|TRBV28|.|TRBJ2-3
CASIDTGTQYF
TGTGCCAGCATTGATACGGGGACGCAGTATTTT
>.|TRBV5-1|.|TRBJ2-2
CASSQNTGELFF
TGCGCCAGCAGCCAAAACACCGGGGAGCTGTTTTTT
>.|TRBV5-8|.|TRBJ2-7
CASSLPTDEYEQYF
TGTGCCAGCAGCTTGCCGACAGATGAATACGAGCAGTACTTC
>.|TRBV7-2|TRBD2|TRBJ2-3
CASSLAASGGYTDTQYF
TGTGCCAGCAGCCTAGCGGCTAGCGGGGGGTACACAGATACGCAGTATTTT
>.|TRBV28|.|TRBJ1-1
CASIVGGALNTEAFF
TGTGCCAGCATAGTGGGGGGGGCCCTGAACACTGAAGCTTTCTTT
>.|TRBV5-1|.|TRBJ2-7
CASRGWGNEQYF
TGCGCCAGCAGGGGTTGGGGCAACGAGCAGTACTTC
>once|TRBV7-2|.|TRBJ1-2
CASSLPKPGQGDYGYTF
TGTGCCAGCAGCTTGCCAAAGCCGGGACAAGGAGACTATGGCTACACCTTC
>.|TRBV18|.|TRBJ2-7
CASSPGAGQYEQYF
TGTGCCAGCTCACCAGGAGCGGGTCAATACGAGCAGTACTTC
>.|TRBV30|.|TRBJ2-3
CAWTDWDTQYF
TGTGCCTGGACAGACTGGGATACGCAGTATTTT
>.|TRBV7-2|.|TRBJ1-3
CASSSAGYSGNTIYF
TGTGCCAGCAGTTCCGCAGGGTACTCTGGAAACACCATATATTTT
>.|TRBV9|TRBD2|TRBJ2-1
CASSVASSGRINEQFF
TGTGCCAGCAGCGTAGCCTCTAGCGGGAGAATCAATGAGCAGTTCTTC
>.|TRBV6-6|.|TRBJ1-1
CASANRIDTEAFF
TGTGCCAGCGCAAACAGGATCGACACTGAAGCTTTCTTT
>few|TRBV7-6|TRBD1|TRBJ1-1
CASSLVGTENTEAFF
TGTGCCAGCAGCTTAGTCGGGACAGAGAACACTGAAGCTTTCTTT
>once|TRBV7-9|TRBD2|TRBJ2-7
CASSLVGGGAYEQYF
TGTGCCAGCAGCTTAGTTGGCGGGGGAGCCTACGAGCAGTACTTC
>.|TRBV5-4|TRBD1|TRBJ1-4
CASSYGTGPEKLFF
TGTGCCAGCAGCTACGGGACAGGGCCCGAAAAACTGTTTTTT
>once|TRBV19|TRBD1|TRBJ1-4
CASSNRQGYEKLFF
TGTGCCAGTAGTAACAGACAGGGATATGAAAAACTGTTTTTT
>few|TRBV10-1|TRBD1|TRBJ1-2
CASSPGQGVGGYTF
TGCGCCAGCAGCCCGGGACAGGGGGTAGGTGGCTACACCTTC
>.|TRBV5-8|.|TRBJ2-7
CASSFGGTYEQYF
TGTGCCAGCAGCTTTGGCGGTACCTACGAGCAGTACTTC
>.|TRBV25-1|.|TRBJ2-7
CASSAPLIRQAPRYF
TGTGCCAGCAGTGCCCCGCTTATTCGACAGGCCCCGAGGTACTTC
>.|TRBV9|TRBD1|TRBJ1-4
CASSLNFIPLTPGQGAREEKLFF
TGTGCCAGCAGCCTTAACTTTATCCCCCTGACACCGGGACAGGGGGCAAGAGAAGAAAAACTGTTTTTT
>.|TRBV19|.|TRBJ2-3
CASSIDRGTDTQYF
TGTGCCAGTAGTATAGACAGGGGCACAGATACGCAGTATTTT
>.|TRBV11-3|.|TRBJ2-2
CASSLGGRPNTGGLFF
TGTGCCAGCAGCTTAGGCGGCAGACCGAACACCGGGGGGCTGTTTTTT
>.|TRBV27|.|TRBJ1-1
CASSFMGQVTEAFF
TGTGCCAGCAGTTTCATGGGGCAGGTCACTGAAGCTTTCTTT
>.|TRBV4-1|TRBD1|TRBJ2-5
CASSHRTGGFEETQYF
TGCGCCAGCAGCCATAGGACAGGGGGATTTGAAGAGACCCAGTACTTC
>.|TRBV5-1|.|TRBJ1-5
CASSWAGDSNQPQHF
TGCGCCAGCAGCTGGGCGGGTGATAGCAATCAGCCCCAGCATTTT
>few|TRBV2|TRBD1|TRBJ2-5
CASSWDRGSEETQYF
TGTGCCAGCAGTTGGGACAGGGGGAGTGAAGAGACCCAGTACTTC
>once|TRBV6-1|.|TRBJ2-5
CASSGGEIGKGETQYF
TGTGCCAGCAGTGGGGGGGAGATCGGGAAGGGAGAGACCCAGTACTTC
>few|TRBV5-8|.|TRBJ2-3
CASSLGERSTDTQYF
TGTGCCAGCAGCTTGGGGGAGAGAAGCACAGATACGCAGTATTTT
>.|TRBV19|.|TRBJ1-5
CASRKTDSYYQPQHF
TGTGCCAGTCGAAAAACGGACAGCTATTATCAGCCCCAGCATTTT
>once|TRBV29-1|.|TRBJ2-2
CSVPRGWDTGELFF
TGCAGCGTCCCAAGGGGGTGGGACACCGGGGAGCTGTTTTTT
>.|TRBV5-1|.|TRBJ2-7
CASSLGAQTYEQYF
TGCGCCAGCAGCTTGGGGGCGCAAACCTACGAGCAGTACTTC
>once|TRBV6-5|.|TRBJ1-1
CASSYLGVMNTEAFF
TGTGCCAGCAGTTACTTAGGGGTCATGAACACTGAAGCTTTCTTT
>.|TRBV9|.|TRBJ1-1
CASSVGGGVNTEAFF
TGTGCCAGCAGCGTAGGCGGGGGCGTGAACACTGAAGCTTTCTTT
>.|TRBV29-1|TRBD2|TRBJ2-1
CSVGLAANEQFF
TGCAGCGTGGGACTAGCGGCCAATGAGCAGTTCTTC
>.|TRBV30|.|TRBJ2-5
CAWSGQGGETQYF
TGTGCCTGGAGTGGTCAGGGAGGAGAGACCCAGTACTTC
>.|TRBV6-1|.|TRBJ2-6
CASSEYSGANVLTF
TGTGCCAGCAGTGAGTATTCTGGGGCCAACGTCCTGACTTTC
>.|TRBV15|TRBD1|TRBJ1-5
CATSVQGRNQPQHF
TGTGCCACCAGCGTACAGGGGCGGAATCAGCCCCAGCATTTT
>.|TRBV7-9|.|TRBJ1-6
CASSSGKGFSSPLHF
TGTGCCAGCAGCTCCGGGAAGGGTTTTAGTTCACCCCTCCACTTT
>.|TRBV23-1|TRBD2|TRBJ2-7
CASSSHWETGTSGRSYEQYF
TGCGCCAGCAGTTCGCACTGGGAGACAGGGACTAGCGGGAGGTCCTACGAGCAGTACTTC
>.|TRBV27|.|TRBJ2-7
CASRQTGSYEQYF
TGTGCCAGCAGACAAACAGGGTCCTACGAGCAGTACTTC
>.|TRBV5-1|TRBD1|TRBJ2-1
CASSVGGTGVGNEQFF
TGCGCCAGCAGCGTGGGGGGGACAGGGGTCGGGAATGAGCAGTTCTTC
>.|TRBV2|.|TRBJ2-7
CASSEGYRVYEQYF
TGTGCCAGCAGTGAAGGCTACAGGGTCTACGAGCAGTACTTC